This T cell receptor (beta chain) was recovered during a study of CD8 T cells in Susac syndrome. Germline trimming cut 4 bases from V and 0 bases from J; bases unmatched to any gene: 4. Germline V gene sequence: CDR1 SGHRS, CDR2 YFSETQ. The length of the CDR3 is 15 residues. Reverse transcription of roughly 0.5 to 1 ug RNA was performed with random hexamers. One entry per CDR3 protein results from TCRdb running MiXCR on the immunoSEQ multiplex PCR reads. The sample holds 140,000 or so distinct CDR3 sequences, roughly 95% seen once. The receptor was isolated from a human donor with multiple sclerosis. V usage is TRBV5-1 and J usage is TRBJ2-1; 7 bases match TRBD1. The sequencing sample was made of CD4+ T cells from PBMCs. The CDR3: CASSPGTVSYNEQFF. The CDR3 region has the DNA TGCGCCAGCAGCCCCGGGACAGTCTCCTACAATGAGCAGTTCTTC.